The 24 T cell receptor beta chains below were found in one sample sequenced in a study of T-cell reconstitution after alpha-beta-depleted transplantation in children. During its preparation, the TCRbeta library received unique molecular identifiers. A single record per CDR3 protein comes from TCRdb applying MiXCR to the PCR reads. Among about 610,000 distinct CDR3 sequences, under 12% were seen once, and the ten largest hold roughly 3.9%. Here the sequenced sample was PBMCs from the stem cell graft donor, taken from the stem cell graft. The source is a human donor who donated a stem cell graft to a child with acute myeloid leukemia.

This clonotype was found a few times. The gene calls are TRBV4-2 and TRBJ2-5; D remains unclear. The CDR3 is made up of 14 amino acids. The germline CDR1 and CDR2 sequences are LGHNA and YNFKEQ. V dropped 1 base and J dropped 0 bases, with 6 bases sitting between them. In DNA, the CDR3 is TGTGCCAGCAGCCAAGGTCTACACCAAGAGACCCAGTACTTC. Its protein product is CASSQGLHQETQYF.

This clonotype has ten or more counts. The chain employs TRBV5-7 and TRBJ2-6, with D unresolved. TRBV5-7 is labeled an ORF, and its function is uncertain. V was clipped by 0 bases and J by 2 bases, with 18 bases between them. The CDR3 spans 19 residues. CDR3 coding DNA: TGTGCCAGCAGCTTGGGGGGTAGTCAGATAAGGCCTGGGGCCAACGTCCTGACTTTC. Residues: CASSLGGSQIRPGANVLTF.

This clonotype was seen more than once but under ten times. The chain recombines TRBV20-1 with TRBJ2-5, with D possibly called TRBD1 or TRBD2 (5 bases each). Trimming took 5 bases from V and 2 from J, leaving 18 bases between them. This CDR3 region has 15 residues. Germline-derived CDR1 and CDR2 are DFQATT and SNEGSKA (reference sequence). Here the CDR3 DNA reads TGCAGTGCTGAGCCGAGGGTGACAGATCAAGAGACCCAGTACTTC. Protein sequence: CSAEPRVTDQETQYF.

This clonotype occurred many times. The genes are TRBV27 and TRBJ2-5; no firm D call. Germline CDR1 MNHEY, CDR2 SMNVEV (reference sequence). Trimming stripped 7 bases from V and 0 bases from J, with 3 bases between. The CDR3 consists of 11 residues. CDR3 loop: CASIYQETQYF. In DNA, the CDR3 is TGTGCCAGCATCTACCAAGAGACCCAGTACTTC.

This clonotype was recorded many times. This sequence joins TRBV28 and TRBJ2-7, with TRBD2 as a possible D gene (5 bases). Trimming cost V 3 bases and J 2 bases, with 11 bases left between them. This CDR3 is 14 amino acids long. CDR1 and CDR2 from the germline V gene are MDHEN and SYDVKM. This CDR3 reads CASSLGEGTYEQYF. The CDR3 DNA follows: TGTGCCAGCAGTTTGGGCGAGGGAACCTACGAGCAGTACTTC.

Only a few counts were recorded for this clonotype. The gene calls are TRBV4-2 and TRBJ2-1; 10 bases fit TRBD2. CDR3 length equals 16 residues. The trim removed 5 bases at V and 6 bases at J, leaving 10 bases unmatched. Germline-derived CDR1 and CDR2 are LGHNA and YNFKEQ. The CDR3 spells CASSTTGTSVSNEQFF. CDR3 in DNA: TGTGCCAGCAGCACGACCGGGACTAGCGTCTCCAATGAGCAGTTCTTC.

The rearrangement uses TRBV4-2 and TRBJ2-5; TRBD2 agrees at 12 bases. Germline CDR1 reads LGHNA; CDR2 reads YNFKEQ. Trimming removed 0 bases from V and 3 bases from J; junction bases left unmatched: 2. The CDR3 has 16 amino acids. CDR3 loop: CASSQDGLAGKETQYF. The CDR3 DNA follows: TGTGCCAGCAGCCAAGACGGACTAGCGGGAAAAGAGACCCAGTACTTC.

This clonotype showed up just a few times. The rearrangement joins TRBV7-2 to TRBJ2-3, with D unclear. CDR3 length equals 14 residues. CDR1 is SGHTA, CDR2 FQGNSA, per germline. V dropped 5 bases and J dropped 3 bases, with 12 bases sitting between them. The CDR3 loop reads CASSARQTTDTQYF. The CDR3 DNA reads as TGTGCCAGCAGCGCGAGGCAGACAACAGATACGCAGTATTTT.

This clonotype was counted ten times or more. This chain uses TRBV5-1 with TRBJ2-1; possibly TRBD2 for D (6 bases). V was cut by 5 bases and J by 5 bases, with 14 bases left in between. The CDR3 loop spans 14 amino acids. Germline V gene sequence: CDR1 SGHRS, CDR2 YFSETQ. CDR3 sequence (DNA): TGCGCCAGCAGGGGAGGTAGCGGCAACAATGAGCAGTTCTTC. Its protein product is CASRGGSGNNEQFF.

This clonotype came up many times. The J gene is TRBJ1-1, the V gene TRBV4-2; D is unresolved. The CDR3 totals 15 residues. CDR1 is LGHNA and CDR2 is YNFKEQ in the germline V gene. V lost 2 bases, J lost 3 bases, and 13 bases lay in between. The CDR3 protein is CASSQFPTQDTEAFF. The CDR3 DNA sequence: TGTGCCAGCAGCCAATTCCCCACGCAGGACACTGAAGCTTTCTTT.

This clonotype was detected a few times. The chain joins TRBV4-2 to TRBJ2-7, with D perhaps TRBD1 (5 bases). Germline V lookup: CDR1 LGHNA, CDR2 YNFKEQ. The CDR3 loop spans 15 amino acids. Trimming removed 4 bases from V and 3 bases from J, with 16 bases in between. Here the CDR3 reads CASSPSPGQHYEQYF. CDR3 bases: TGTGCCAGCAGCCCCTCCCCAGGGCAGCACTACGAGCAGTACTTC.

This clonotype was seen at least ten times. The chain couples TRBV2 to TRBJ2-7; the match to TRBD1 covers 7 bases. Germline V CDR1 and CDR2: SNHLY, FYNNEI. CDR3 length: 17 amino acids. V lost 4 bases to trimming and J lost 4 bases; unmatched junction nucleotides: 16. CDR3 region: CASSGGRTGGMKYEQYF. The DNA for the CDR3 is TGTGCCAGCAGTGGGGGTCGGACAGGAGGAATGAAATACGAGCAGTACTTC.

This sequence joins TRBV12-3 or TRBV12-4 and TRBJ2-4; D not resolved. Trimming took 6 bases from V and 3 from J, leaving 12 bases between them. This CDR3 region has 14 residues. CDR3 nucleotide sequence: TGTGCCAGCAGCCGAAATATGGGCAAAAACATTCAGTACTTC. It specifies CASSRNMGKNIQYF.

V gene TRBV7-3 combines with J gene TRBJ2-2; no definite D call. V shed 5 bases and J shed 0 bases, with 13 bases lying between them. The CDR3 totals 16 residues. CDR1 SGHTA and CDR2 FQGTGA come from the germline V gene. CDR3 in amino acids: CASSPRRFANTGELFF. The CDR3 coding sequence is TGTGCCAGCAGCCCTAGACGGTTCGCGAACACCGGGGAGCTGTTTTTT.

The V and J genes are TRBV20-1 and TRBJ2-1; TRBD2 aligns across 12 bases. J was trimmed by 7 bases and V by 2 bases; bases with no gene match: 15. This CDR3 contains 18 residues. Per germline, CDR1 DFQATT and CDR2 SNEGSKA (reference sequence). This CDR3 is CSARPFRLAGGPRNEQFF. The CDR3 DNA reads TGCAGTGCTAGACCTTTCCGCCTAGCGGGAGGGCCGAGGAATGAGCAGTTCTTC.

This clonotype was observed a few times. The chain employs TRBV11-1 and TRBJ2-1; 10 bases are shared with TRBD2. V lost 2 bases to trimming and J lost 0 bases; unmatched junction nucleotides: 7. Germline CDR1 reads SGHAT; CDR2 reads FQDESV (reference sequence). The CDR3 consists of 18 residues. DNA of the CDR3: TGTGCCAGCAGCTTAAGGGGTAGCGGGAGGTCCTCCTACAATGAGCAGTTCTTC. Its translation is CASSLRGSGRSSYNEQFF.

J is TRBJ2-5 and V is TRBV6-2 or TRBV6-3, with D possibly called TRBD1 or TRBD2 (5 bases each). The CDR3 contains 14 residues. V gave up 4 bases and J gave up 2 bases, with 11 bases separating them. In germline, CDR1 is MNHEY, CDR2 SVGEGT. The CDR3 DNA reads as TGTGCCAGCAGTTGGGGGACCGTTCAAGAGACCCAGTACTTC. Amino acids: CASSWGTVQETQYF.

The genes are TRBV5-5 and TRBJ2-3, with TRBD2 matching over 14 bases. The V gene end was trimmed by 5 bases and the J gene end by 3 bases; junction bases not matched to a gene: 8. Germline-derived CDR1 and CDR2 are SGHKS and YYEKEE (reference sequence). This CDR3 contains 17 residues. The CDR3 DNA reads as TGTGCCAGCAGTCTCAGACTAGCGGGAGGGGAGACAGATACGCAGTATTTT. Amino acid sequence: CASSLRLAGGETDTQYF. The variable domain in full, with the rest retrieved from reference TRBV5-5 and TRBJ2-3, is DAGVTQSPTHLIKTRGQQVTLRCSPISGHKSVSWYQQVLGQGPQFIFQYYEKEERGRGNFPDRFSARQFPNYSSELNVNALLLGDSALYLCASSLRLAGGETDTQYFGPGTRLTVL.

The V call is TRBV24-1, the J call TRBJ2-5; 9 nucleotides agree with TRBD1. V lost 7 bases, J lost 3 bases, and 2 bases stayed unmatched. From germline, CDR1 is KGHDR and CDR2 SFDVKD. The CDR3 is made up of 13 amino acids. DNA for the CDR3: TGTGCCACCAGCAGGACAGGGGAAGAGACCCAGTACTTC. It translates to CATSRTGEETQYF.

A single count supports this clonotype. Here the CDR3 DNA reads TGTGCCAGCAGCCCACCGGGGCAGAGAAAAGAGACCCAGTACTTC. Amino acid sequence: CASSPPGQRKETQYF. The chain employs TRBV7-2 and TRBJ2-5, with D possibly being TRBD1 or TRBD2 (5 bases each). With 5 bases removed from V and 3 bases from J, the gap between germline ends came to 16 bases. Germline-derived CDR1 and CDR2 are SGHTA and FQGNSA. The CDR3 is 15 amino acids. The complete variable domain, with remaining parts taken from reference TRBV7-2 and TRBJ2-5, reads GAGVSQSPSNKVTEKGKDVELRCDPISGHTALYWYRQSLGQGLEFLIYFQGNSAPDKSGLPSDRFSAERTGGSVSTLTIQRTQQEDSAVYLCASSPPGQRKETQYFGPGTRLLVL.

At least ten counts were recorded for this clonotype. The genes are TRBV12-5 and TRBJ2-2, with D maybe TRBD2 (6 bases). The V gene lost 1 base and the J gene lost 3 bases, with 9 bases spanning the gap. CDR1 and CDR2 from the germline V gene are LGHNT and FRNRAP. The length of the CDR3 is 15 residues. CDR3 in DNA: TGTGCTAGTGGTTTGGGGGAGGTCGACACCGGGGAGCTGTTTTTT. This translates into CASGLGEVDTGELFF.

The rearrangement uses TRBV24-1 and TRBJ2-1; 9 bases are shared with TRBD2. Trimming removed 5 bases from V and 9 bases from J; junction bases left unmatched: 10. The CDR3 totals 15 residues. Germline V gene data show CDR1 as KGHDR and CDR2 as SFDVKD. The chain's CDR3 is CATSGSGRREGEQFF. The CDR3 bases are TGTGCCACCAGTGGAAGCGGGAGGCGTGAAGGTGAGCAGTTCTTC.

This clonotype has at least ten counts. CDR3 DNA sequence: TGTGCCAGCAGCTTGGGGACTAGCGGGTGGGAGACCCAGTACTTC. This codes for CASSLGTSGWETQYF. The chain employs TRBV5-4 and TRBJ2-5; 11 bases line up with TRBD2. This CDR3 region has 15 residues. The germline CDR1 and CDR2 sequences are SGHNT and YYREEE (reference sequence). J lost 5 bases, V lost 0 bases, and 3 bases had no gene match.

The rearrangement links TRBV11-2 to TRBJ1-6; 8 nucleotides match TRBD1. The CDR3 spans 15 residues. V was clipped by 2 bases and J by 7 bases; unmatched bases: 4. From germline, CDR1 is SGHAT and CDR2 FQNNGV. CDR3 residues: CASSLLGQANSPLHF. In DNA form, the CDR3 reads TGTGCCAGCAGCTTACTGGGACAGGCAAATTCACCCCTCCACTTT.